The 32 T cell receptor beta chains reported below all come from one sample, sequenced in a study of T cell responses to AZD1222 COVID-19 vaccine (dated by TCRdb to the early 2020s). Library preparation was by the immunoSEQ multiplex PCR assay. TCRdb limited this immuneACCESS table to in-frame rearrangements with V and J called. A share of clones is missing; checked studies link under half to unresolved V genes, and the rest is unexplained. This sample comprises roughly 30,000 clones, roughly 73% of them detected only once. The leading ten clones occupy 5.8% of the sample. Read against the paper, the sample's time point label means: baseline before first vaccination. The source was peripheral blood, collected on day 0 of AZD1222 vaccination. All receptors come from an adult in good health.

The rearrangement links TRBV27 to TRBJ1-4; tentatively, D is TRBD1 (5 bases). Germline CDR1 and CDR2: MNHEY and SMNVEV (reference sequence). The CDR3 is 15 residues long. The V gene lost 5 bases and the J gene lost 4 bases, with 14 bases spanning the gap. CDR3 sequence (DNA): TGTGCCAGCAGTATACGACGGACAATTAATGAAAAACTGTTTTTT. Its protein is CASSIRRTINEKLFF.

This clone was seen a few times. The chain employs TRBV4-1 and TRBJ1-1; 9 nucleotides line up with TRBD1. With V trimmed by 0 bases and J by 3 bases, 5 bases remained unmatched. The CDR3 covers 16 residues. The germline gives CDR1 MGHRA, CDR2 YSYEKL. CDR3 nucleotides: TGCGCCAGCAGCCAAGAGTCCGGGACAGGGTACACTGAAGCTTTCTTT. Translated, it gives CASSQESGTGYTEAFF.

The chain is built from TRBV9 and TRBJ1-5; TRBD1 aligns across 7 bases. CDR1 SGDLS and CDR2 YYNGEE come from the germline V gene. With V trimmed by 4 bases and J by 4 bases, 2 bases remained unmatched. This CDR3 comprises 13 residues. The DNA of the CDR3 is TGTGCCAGCAGCCCGGACAGGAATCAGCCCCAGCATTTT. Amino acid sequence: CASSPDRNQPQHF.

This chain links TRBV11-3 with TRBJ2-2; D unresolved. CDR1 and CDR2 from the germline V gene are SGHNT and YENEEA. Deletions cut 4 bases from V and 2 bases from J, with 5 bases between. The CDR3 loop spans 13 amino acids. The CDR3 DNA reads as TGTGCCAGCAGCTCTCCAAACACCGGGGAGCTGTTTTTT. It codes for CASSSPNTGELFF.

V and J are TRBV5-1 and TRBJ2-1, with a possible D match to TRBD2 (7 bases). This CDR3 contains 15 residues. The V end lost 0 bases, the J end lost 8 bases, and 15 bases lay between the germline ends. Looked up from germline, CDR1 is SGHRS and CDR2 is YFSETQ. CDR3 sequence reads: CASSLEGGRWDEQFF. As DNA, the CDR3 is TGCGCCAGCAGCTTGGAGGGGGGGCGCTGGGATGAGCAGTTCTTC.

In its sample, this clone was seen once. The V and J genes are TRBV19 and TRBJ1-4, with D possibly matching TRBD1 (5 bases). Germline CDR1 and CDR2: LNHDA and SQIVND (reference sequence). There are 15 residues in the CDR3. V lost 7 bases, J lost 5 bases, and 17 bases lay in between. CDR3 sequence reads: CASTVPGARNEKLFF. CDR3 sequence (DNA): TGTGCCAGTACCGTCCCCGGGGCCAGAAATGAAAAACTGTTTTTT.

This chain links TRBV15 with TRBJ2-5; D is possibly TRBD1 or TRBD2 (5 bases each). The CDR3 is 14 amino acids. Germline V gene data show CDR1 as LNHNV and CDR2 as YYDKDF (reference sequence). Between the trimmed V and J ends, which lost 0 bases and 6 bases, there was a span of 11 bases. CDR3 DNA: TGTGCCACCAGCAGAGATTCGCAGGGACAGACCCAGTACTTC. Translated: CATSRDSQGQTQYF.

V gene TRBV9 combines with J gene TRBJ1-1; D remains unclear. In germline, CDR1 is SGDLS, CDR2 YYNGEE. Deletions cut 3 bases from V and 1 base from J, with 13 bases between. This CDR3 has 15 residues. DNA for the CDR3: TGTGCCAGCAGCGCCACCCCCAGTGAGAACACTGAAGCTTTCTTT. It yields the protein CASSATPSENTEAFF. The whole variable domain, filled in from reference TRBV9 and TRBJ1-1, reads DSGVTQTPKHLITATGQRVTLRCSPRSGDLSVYWYQQSLDQGLQFLIQYYNGEERAKGNILERFSAQQFPDLHSELNLSSLELGDSALYFCASSATPSENTEAFFGQGTRLTVV.

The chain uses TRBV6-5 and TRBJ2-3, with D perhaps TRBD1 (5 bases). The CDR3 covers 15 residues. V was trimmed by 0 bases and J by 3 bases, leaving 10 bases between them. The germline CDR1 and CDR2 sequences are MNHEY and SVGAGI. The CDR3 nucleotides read TGTGCCAGCAGTTACTCAGGGGCCGGGACAGATACGCAGTATTTT. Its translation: CASSYSGAGTDTQYF.

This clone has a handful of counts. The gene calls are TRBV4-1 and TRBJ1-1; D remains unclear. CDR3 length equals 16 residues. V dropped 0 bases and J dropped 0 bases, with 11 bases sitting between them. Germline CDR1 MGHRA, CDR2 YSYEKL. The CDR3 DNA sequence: TGCGCCAGCAGCCAAGATACTGGGAACCTGAACACTGAAGCTTTCTTT. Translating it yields CASSQDTGNLNTEAFF.

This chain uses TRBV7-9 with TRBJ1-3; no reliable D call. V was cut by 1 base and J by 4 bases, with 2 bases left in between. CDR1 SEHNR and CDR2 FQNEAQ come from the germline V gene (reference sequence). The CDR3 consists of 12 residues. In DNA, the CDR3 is TGTGCCAGCAGCTTAGTAGGAAACACCATATATTTT. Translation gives CASSLVGNTIYF. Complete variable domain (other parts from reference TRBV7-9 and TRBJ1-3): DTGVSQNPRHKITKRGQNVTFRCDPISEHNRLYWYRQTLGQGPEFLTYFQNEAQLEKSRLLSDRFSAERPKGSFSTLEIQRTEQGDSAMYLCASSLVGNTIYFGEGSWLTVV.

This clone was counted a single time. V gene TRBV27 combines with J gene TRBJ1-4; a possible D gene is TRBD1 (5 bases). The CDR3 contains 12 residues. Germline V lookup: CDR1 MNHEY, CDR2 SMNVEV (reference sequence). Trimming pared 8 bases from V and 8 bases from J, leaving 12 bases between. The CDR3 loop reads CASRDREEKLFF. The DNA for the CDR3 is TGTGCCAGCCGGGACCGGGAGGAAAAACTGTTTTTT. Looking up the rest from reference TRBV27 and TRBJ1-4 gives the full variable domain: EAQVTQNPRYLITVTGKKLTVTCSQNMNHEYMSWYRQDPGLGLRQIYYSMNVEVTDKGDVPEGYKVSRKEKRNFPLILESPSPNQTSLYFCASRDREEKLFFGSGTQLSVL.

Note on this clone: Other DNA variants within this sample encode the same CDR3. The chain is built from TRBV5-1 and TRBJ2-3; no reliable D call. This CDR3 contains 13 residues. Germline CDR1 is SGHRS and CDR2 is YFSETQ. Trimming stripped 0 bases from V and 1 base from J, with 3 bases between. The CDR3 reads CASSLEGTDTQYF. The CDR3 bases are TGCGCCAGCAGCTTGGAGGGCACAGATACGCAGTATTTT.

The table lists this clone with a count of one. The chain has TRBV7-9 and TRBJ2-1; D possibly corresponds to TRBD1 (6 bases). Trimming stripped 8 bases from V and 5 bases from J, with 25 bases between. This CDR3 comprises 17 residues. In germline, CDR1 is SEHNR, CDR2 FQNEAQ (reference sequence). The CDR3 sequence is CASVASWGLSNHNEQFF. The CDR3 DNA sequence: TGTGCCAGCGTGGCTTCATGGGGGCTCTCAAACCACAATGAGCAGTTCTTC.

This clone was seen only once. CDR3 sequence reads: CASGARDSYNEQFF. In nucleotides, the CDR3 is TGTGCTAGTGGTGCCCGGGACTCCTACAATGAGCAGTTCTTC. This chain connects TRBV12-5 to TRBJ2-1, with D possibly matching TRBD2 (5 bases). The CDR3 is 14 residues long. Germline V CDR1 and CDR2: LGHNT, FRNRAP. V dropped 5 bases and J dropped 0 bases, with 8 bases sitting between them.

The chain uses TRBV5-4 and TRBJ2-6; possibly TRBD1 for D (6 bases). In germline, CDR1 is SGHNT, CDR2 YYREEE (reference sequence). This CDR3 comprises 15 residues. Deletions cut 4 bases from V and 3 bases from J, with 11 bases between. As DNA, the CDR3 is TGTGCCAGCAGCATGACAGGTGGTGGGGCCAACGTCCTGACTTTC. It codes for CASSMTGGGANVLTF.

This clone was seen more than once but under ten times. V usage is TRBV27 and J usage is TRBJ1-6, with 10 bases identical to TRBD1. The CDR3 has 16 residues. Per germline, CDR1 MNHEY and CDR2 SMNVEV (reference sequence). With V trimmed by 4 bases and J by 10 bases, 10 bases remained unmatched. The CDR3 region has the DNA TGTGCCAGCAGTTGGCTTTCAGGGACAGGGGACTCACCCCTCCACTTT. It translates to CASSWLSGTGDSPLHF.

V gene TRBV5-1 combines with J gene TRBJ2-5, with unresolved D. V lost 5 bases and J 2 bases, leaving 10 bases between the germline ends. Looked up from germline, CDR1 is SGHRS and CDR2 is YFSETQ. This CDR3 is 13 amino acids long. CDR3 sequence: CASRLWFQETQYF. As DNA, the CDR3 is TGCGCCAGCAGACTTTGGTTTCAAGAGACCCAGTACTTC.

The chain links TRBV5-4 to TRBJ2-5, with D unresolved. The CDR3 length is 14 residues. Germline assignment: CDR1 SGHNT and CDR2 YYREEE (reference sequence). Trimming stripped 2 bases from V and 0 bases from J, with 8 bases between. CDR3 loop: CASSFSLYQETQYF. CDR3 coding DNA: TGTGCCAGCAGCTTTTCATTGTACCAAGAGACCCAGTACTTC.

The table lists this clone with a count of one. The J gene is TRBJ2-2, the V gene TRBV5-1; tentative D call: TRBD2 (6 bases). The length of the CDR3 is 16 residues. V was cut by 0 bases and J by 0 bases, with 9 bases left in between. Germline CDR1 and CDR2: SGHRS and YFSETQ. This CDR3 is CASSLVAASNTGELFF. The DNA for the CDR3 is TGCGCCAGCAGCTTGGTAGCGGCCTCGAACACCGGGGAGCTGTTTTTT. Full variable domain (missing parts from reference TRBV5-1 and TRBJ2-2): KAGVTQTPRYLIKTRGQQVTLSCSPISGHRSVSWYQQTPGQGLQFLFEYFSETQRNKGNFPGRFSGRQFSNSRSEMNVSTLELGDSALYLCASSLVAASNTGELFFGEGSRLTVL.

The CDR3 protein is CASSQGVNTGNTIYF. The CDR3 DNA is TGTGCCAGCAGCCAAGGGGTAAACACTGGAAACACCATATATTTT. The rearrangement uses TRBV14 and TRBJ1-3; no reliable D call. Germline V gene sequence: CDR1 SGHDN, CDR2 FVKESK. V was cut by 1 base and J by 2 bases, with 9 bases left in between. This CDR3 has 15 amino acids. Filled out from reference TRBV14 and TRBJ1-3, the complete variable domain reads EAGVTQFPSHSVIEKGQTVTLRCDPISGHDNLYWYRRVMGKEIKFLLHFVKESKQDESGMPNNRFLAERTGGTYSTLKVQPAELEDSGVYFCASSQGVNTGNTIYFGEGSWLTVV.

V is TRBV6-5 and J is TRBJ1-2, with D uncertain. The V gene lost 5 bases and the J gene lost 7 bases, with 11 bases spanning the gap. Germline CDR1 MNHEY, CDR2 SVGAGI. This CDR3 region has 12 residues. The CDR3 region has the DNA TGTGCCAGCAGTCCCAGTATTGGTGGCTACACCTTC. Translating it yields CASSPSIGGYTF.

The CDR3 loop is CATCYGGLSEAFF. The CDR3 nucleotides are TGTGCCACCTGCTACGGGGGTTTGAGTGAAGCTTTCTTT. This chain links TRBV16 with TRBJ1-1; TRBD1 is a possible D gene (5 bases). The germline V and J ends were trimmed by 10 bases and 7 bases, with 19 bases remaining between them. The CDR3 is 13 residues long. The germline CDR1 and CDR2 sequences are KGHSY and FQNENV.

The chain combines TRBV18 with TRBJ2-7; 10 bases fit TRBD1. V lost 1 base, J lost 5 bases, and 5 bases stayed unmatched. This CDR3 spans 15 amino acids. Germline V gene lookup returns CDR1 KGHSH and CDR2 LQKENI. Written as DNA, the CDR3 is TGTGCCAGCTCACCACGGGACAGGGGTTACGACGAGCAGTACGTC. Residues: CASSPRDRGYDEQYV.

The CDR3 loop is CASSYGVSRAEAFF. The CDR3 region has the DNA TGTGCCAGCAGTTACGGGGTTTCAAGGGCTGAAGCTTTCTTT. The chain couples TRBV6-2 or TRBV6-3 to TRBJ1-1, with D unclear. This CDR3 comprises 14 residues. Germline V gene lookup returns CDR1 MNHEY and CDR2 SVGEGT. The ends were cut back, 2 bases at V and 6 bases at J, with 13 bases in the middle.

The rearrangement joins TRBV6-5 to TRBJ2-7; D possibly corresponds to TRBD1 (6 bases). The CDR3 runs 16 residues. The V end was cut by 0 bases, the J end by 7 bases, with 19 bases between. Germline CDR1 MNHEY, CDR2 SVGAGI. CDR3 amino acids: CASSYSSLRGVSEQYF. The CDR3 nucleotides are TGTGCCAGCAGTTACTCGTCCCTCAGGGGTGTTAGTGAGCAGTACTTC.

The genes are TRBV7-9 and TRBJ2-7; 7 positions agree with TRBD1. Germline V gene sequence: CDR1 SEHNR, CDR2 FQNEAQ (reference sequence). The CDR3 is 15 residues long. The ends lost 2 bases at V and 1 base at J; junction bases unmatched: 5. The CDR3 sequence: CASSLRQGGSYEQYF. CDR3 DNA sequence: TGTGCCAGCAGCTTACGACAGGGCGGGTCCTACGAGCAGTACTTC.

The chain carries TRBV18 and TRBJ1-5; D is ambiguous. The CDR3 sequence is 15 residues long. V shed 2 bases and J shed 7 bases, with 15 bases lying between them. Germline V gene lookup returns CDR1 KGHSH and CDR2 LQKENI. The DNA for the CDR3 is TGTGCCAGCTCACCAGAGACCCTTTTTGTACAGCCCCAGCATTTT. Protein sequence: CASSPETLFVQPQHF.

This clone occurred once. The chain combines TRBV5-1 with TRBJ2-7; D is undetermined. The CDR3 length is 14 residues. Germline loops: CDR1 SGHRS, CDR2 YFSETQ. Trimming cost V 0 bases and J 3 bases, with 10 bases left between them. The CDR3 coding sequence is TGCGCCAGCAGCTTGGGATATCAGTACTACGAGCAGTACTTC. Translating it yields CASSLGYQYYEQYF.

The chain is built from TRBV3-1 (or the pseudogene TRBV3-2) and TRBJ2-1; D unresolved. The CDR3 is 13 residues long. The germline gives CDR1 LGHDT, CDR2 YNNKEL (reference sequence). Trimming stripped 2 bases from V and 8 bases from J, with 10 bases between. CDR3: CASSQPYPDEQFF. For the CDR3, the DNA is TGTGCCAGCAGCCAACCTTATCCCGATGAGCAGTTCTTC.

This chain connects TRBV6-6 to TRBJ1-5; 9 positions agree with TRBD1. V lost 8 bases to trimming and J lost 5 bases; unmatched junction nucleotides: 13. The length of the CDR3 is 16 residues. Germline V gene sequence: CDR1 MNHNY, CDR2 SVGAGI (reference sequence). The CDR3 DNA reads TGTGCCAGCCGGGGGGCGACACAGGGGGCCTATCAGCCCCAGCATTTT. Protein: CASRGATQGAYQPQHF.

CDR3 protein: CASSPRDTNTEAFF. The CDR3 DNA sequence: TGCGCCAGCAGCCCACGGGACACCAACACTGAAGCTTTCTTT. This rearrangement joins TRBV5-1 to TRBJ1-1; D is perhaps TRBD1 (6 bases). V lost 4 bases to trimming and J lost 2 bases, with 12 bases between them. Germline CDR1 SGHRS, CDR2 YFSETQ. The CDR3 totals 14 residues.